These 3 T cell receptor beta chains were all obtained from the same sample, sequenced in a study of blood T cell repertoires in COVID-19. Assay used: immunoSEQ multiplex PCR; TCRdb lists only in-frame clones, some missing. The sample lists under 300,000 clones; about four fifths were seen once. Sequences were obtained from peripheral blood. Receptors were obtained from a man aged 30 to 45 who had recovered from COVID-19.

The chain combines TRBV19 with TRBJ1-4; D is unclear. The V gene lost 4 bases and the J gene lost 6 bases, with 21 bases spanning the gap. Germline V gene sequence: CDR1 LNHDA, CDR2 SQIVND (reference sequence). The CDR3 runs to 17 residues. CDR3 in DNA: TGTGCCAGTAGTACTATTCGGGCGGGGATCGAACATGAAAAACTGTTTTTT. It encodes CASSTIRAGIEHEKLFF. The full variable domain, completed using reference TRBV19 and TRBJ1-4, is DGGITQSPKYLFRKEGQNVTLSCEQNLNHDAMYWYRQDPGQGLRLIYYSQIVNDFQKGDIAEGYSVSREKKESFPLTVTSAQKNPTAFYLCASSTIRAGIEHEKLFFGSGTQLSVL.

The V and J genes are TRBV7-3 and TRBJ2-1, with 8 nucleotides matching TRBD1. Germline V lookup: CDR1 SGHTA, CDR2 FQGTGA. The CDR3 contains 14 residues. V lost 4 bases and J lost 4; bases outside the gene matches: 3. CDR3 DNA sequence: TGTGCCAGCAGCTCTGACAGGGGTTACAATGAGCAGTTCTTC. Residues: CASSSDRGYNEQFF.

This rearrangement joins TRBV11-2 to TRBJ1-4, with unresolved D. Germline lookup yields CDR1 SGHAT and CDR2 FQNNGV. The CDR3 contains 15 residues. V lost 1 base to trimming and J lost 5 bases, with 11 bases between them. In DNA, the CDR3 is TGTGCCAGCAGCTTAGGCTCAGGCAGAAATGAAAAACTGTTTTTT. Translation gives CASSLGSGRNEKLFF.